The 3 T cell receptor beta chains listed next were all sequenced from one sample in a study of vaccination and CD4 T cells after COVID-19. Specified treatment: approximately nine-day PBMC culture with coronavirus spike peptide pools or control peptides (ViraFEST assay). These TCRs are of unknown antigen specificity. Once obtained from cultured CD4+ T cells, the DNA was sequenced using the Oncomine TCR Beta short-read assay. TCRdb reprocessed the PCR reads with MiXCR, giving one entry per CDR3 protein. The sample contains 3,000 to 3,500 distinct CDR3 sequences, over 35% of which appear only once. The sample was CD4+ T cells from blood, cultured in vitro. These receptors were obtained from a human donor who had recovered from COVID-19.

This clonotype showed up just a few times. CDR3 amino acids: CSAIGPSGGAGTDTQYF. The CDR3, as DNA: TGCAGTGCCATAGGTCCTAGCGGGGGGGCCGGGACAGATACGCAGTATTTT. The chain employs TRBV20-1 and TRBJ2-3, with 12 bases aligning to TRBD2. Trimming took 6 bases from V and 3 from J; bases not matched to a gene: 13. The CDR3 is 17 amino acids. The V gene's germline CDR1 is DFQATT and CDR2 SNEGSKA (reference sequence).

The gene calls are TRBV12-3 or TRBV12-4 and TRBJ2-7; no firm D call. The CDR3 runs 13 residues. Trimming cost V 5 bases and J 6 bases, with 14 bases left between them. The CDR3 is CASSMDGRGEQYF. The CDR3 nucleotides read TGTGCCAGCAGTATGGACGGTAGAGGCGAGCAGTACTTC.

This chain links TRBV7-9 with TRBJ1-2, with D uncertain. V was cut by 3 bases and J by 5 bases, with 10 bases left in between. CDR3 length equals 13 residues. In germline, CDR1 is SEHNR, CDR2 FQNEAQ (reference sequence). CDR3 amino acids: CASSLLSGYGYTF. CDR3 bases: TGTGCCAGCAGCTTGTTATCGGGGTATGGCTACACCTTC.